This T cell receptor beta chain came from a study of cytomegalovirus exposure and HLA in healthy donors. Sequencing used immunoSEQ multiplex PCR; TCRdb keeps in-frame clones, though not all of them. The profile shows 220,000 or so clones, roughly 84% of them singletons. This CDR3 contains 13 residues. Germline CDR1 SGHRS, CDR2 YFSETQ. V lost 8 bases, J lost 6 bases, and 17 bases lay in between. The origin of this receptor is a woman aged 30 to 39 in good health and CMV-seropositive. The V gene is TRBV5-1, the J gene TRBJ2-5; TRBD2 might be the D (7 bases). Sequencing was carried out using PBMCs. CDR3 in amino acids: CASVGGAQQTQYF. The CDR3 nucleotides are TGCGCCAGTGTTGGGGGGGCCCAGCAGACCCAGTACTTC.